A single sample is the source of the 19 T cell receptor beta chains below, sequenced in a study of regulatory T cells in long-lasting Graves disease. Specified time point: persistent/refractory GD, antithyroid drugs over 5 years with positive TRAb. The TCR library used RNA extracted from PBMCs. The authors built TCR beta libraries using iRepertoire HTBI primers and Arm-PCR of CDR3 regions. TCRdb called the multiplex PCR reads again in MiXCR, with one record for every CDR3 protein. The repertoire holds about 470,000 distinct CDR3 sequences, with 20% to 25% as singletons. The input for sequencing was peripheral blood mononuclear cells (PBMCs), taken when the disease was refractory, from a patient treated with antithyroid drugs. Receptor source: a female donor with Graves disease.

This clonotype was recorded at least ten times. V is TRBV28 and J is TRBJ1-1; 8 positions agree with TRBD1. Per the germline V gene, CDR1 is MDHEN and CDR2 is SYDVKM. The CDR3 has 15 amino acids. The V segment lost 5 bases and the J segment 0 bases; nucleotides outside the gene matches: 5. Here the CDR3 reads CASSRDRGLNTEAFF. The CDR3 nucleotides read TGTGCCAGCAGTCGCGACAGGGGACTGAACACTGAAGCTTTCTTT.

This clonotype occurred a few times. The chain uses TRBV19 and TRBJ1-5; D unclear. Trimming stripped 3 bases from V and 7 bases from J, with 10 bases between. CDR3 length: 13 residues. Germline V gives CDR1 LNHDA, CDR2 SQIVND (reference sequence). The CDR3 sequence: CASSIGWRQPQHF. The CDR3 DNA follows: TGTGCCAGTAGTATTGGGTGGAGGCAGCCCCAGCATTTT.

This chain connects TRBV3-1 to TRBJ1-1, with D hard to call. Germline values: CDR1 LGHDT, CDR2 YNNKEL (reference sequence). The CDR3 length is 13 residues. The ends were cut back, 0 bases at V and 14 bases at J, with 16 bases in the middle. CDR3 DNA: TGTGCCAGCAGCCAAGACCCACGGGCAGCCAACTTCTTT. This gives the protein CASSQDPRAANFF.

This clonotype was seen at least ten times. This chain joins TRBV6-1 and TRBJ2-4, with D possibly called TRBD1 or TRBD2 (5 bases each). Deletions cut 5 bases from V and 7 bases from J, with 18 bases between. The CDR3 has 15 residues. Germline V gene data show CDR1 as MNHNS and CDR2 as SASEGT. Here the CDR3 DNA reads TGTGCCAGCAGTAAACTCGGGGACGTTGGGAACATTCAGTACTTC. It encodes CASSKLGDVGNIQYF.

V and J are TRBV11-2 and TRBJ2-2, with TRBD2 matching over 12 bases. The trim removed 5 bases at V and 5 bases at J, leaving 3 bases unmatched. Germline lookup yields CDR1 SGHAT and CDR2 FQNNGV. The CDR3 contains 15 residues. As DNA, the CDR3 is TGTGCCAGCAGCGCTAGCGGGAGGGTTACCGGGGAGCTGTTTTTT. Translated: CASSASGRVTGELFF. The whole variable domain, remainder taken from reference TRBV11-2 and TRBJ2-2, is EAGVAQSPRYKIIEKRQSVAFWCNPISGHATLYWYQQILGQGPKLLIQFQNNGVVDDSQLPKDRFSAERLKGVDSTLKIQPAKLEDSAVYLCASSASGRVTGELFFGEGSRLTVL.

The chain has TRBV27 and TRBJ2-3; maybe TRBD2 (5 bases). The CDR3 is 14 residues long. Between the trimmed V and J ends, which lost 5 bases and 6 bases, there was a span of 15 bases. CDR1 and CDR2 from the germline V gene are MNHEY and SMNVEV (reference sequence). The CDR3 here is CASSPPEKRDTQYF. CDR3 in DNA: TGTGCCAGCAGTCCCCCGGAAAAGCGGGATACGCAGTATTTT.

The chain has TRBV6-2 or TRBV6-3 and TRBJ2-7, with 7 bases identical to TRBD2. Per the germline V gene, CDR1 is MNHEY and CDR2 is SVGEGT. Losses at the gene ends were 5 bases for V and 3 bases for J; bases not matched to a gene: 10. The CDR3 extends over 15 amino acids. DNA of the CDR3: TGTGCCAGCAGTGAAGTTCCAGCGGGGAACTACGAGCAGTACTTC. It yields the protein CASSEVPAGNYEQYF.

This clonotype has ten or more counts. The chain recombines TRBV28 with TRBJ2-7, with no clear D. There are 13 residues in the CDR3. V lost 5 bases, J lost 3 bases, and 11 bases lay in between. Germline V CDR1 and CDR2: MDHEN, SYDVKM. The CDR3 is CASSHSGGYEQYF. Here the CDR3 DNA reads TGTGCCAGCAGTCATTCCGGCGGCTACGAGCAGTACTTC.

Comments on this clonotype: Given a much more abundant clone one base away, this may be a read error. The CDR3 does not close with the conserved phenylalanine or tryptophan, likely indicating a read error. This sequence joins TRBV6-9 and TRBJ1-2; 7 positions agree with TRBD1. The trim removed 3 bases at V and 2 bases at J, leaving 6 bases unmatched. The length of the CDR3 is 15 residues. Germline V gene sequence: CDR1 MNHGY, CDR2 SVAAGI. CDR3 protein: CASSYLAGGNYGYTL. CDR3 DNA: TGTGCCAGCAGTTACCTGGCAGGGGGGAACTATGGCTACACCCTC.

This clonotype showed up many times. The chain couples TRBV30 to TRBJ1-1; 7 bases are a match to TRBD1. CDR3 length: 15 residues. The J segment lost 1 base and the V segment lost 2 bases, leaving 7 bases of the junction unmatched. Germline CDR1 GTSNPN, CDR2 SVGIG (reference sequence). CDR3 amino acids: CAWSFSGTANTEAFF. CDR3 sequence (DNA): TGTGCCTGGAGTTTCTCCGGGACAGCGAACACTGAAGCTTTCTTT.

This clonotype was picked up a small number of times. The CDR3 spells CASSGKGGLEQYF. CDR3 sequence (DNA): TGTGCCAGCAGCGGCAAGGGGGGGCTCGAGCAGTACTTC. The chain carries TRBV7-6 and TRBJ2-7; tentative D call: TRBD2 (7 bases). Trimming removed 5 bases at V and 6 bases at J, with 14 bases between. CDR1 and CDR2 (germline): SGHVS, FNYEAQ. The length of the CDR3 is 13 residues. The full variable domain, its missing parts supplied by reference TRBV7-6 and TRBJ2-7, is GAGVSQSPRYKVTKRGQDVALRCDPISGHVSLYWYRQALGQGPEFLTYFNYEAQQDKSGLPNDRFSAERPEGSISTLTIQRTEQRDSAMYRCASSGKGGLEQYFGPGTRLTVT.

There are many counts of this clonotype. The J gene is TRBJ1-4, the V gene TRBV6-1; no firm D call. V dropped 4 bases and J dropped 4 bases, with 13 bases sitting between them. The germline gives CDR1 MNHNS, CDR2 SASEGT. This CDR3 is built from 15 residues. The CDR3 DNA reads TGTGCCAGCAGTGGATTGGGTTCCCTTAATGAAAAACTGTTTTTT. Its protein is CASSGLGSLNEKLFF.

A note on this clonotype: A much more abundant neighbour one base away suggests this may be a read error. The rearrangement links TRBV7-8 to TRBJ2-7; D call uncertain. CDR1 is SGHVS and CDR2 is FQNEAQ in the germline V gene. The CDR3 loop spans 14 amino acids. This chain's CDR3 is CASSPWTDAYEQHF. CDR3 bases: TGTGCCAGCAGCCCATGGACCGACGCCTACGAGCAGCACTTC.

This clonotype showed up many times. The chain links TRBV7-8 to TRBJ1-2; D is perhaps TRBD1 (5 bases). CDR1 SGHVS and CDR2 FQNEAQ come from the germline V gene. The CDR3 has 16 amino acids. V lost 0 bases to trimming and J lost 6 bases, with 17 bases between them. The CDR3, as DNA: TGTGCCAGCAGCTTAGCCACCGGGACGCGGGGACATGGCTACACCTTC. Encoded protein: CASSLATGTRGHGYTF.

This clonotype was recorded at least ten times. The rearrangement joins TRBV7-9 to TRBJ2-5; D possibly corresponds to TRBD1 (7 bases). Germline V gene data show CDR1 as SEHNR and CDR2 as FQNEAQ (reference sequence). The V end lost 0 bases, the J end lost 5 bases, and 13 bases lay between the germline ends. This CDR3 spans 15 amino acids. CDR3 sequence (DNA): TGTGCCAGCAGCTTAGCAGGAGGGGGCGGTGAGACCCAGTACTTC. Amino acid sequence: CASSLAGGGGETQYF.

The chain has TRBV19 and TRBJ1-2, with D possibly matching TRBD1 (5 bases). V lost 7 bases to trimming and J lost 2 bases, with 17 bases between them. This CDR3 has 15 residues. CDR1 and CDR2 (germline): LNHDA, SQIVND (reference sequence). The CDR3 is CASNSFGGSNYGYTF. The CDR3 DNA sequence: TGTGCCAGTAACTCATTTGGGGGTTCGAACTATGGCTACACCTTC.

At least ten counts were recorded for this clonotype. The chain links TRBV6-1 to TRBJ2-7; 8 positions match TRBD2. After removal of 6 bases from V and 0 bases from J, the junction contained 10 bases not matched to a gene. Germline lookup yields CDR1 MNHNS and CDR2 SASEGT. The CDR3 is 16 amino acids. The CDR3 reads CASSPPGGLGSYEQYF. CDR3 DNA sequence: TGTGCCAGCAGCCCACCCGGGGGACTAGGCTCCTACGAGCAGTACTTC.

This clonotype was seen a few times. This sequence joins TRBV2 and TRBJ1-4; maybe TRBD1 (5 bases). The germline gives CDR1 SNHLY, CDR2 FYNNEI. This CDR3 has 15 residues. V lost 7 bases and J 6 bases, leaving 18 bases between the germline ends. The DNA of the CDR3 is TGTGCCAGCACCCTCCCCGGGGCGGAGTATGAAAAACTGTTTTTT. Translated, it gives CASTLPGAEYEKLFF.

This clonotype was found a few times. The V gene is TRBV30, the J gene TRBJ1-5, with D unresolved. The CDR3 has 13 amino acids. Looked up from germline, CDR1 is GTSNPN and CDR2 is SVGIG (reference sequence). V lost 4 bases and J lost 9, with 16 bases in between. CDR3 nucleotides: TGTGCCTGGACCCACGGGGTACGTGGGCCCCAGCATTTT. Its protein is CAWTHGVRGPQHF.